This T cell receptor beta chain was sequenced during a study of tumor-infiltrating lymphocytes in glioblastoma multiforme. About this clonotype: Mismatch with germline at one junction end may stem from a read error.

The CDR3 extends over 14 amino acids. CDR1 is DFQATT and CDR2 is SNEGSKA in the germline V gene (reference sequence). Multiple V-beta primers and a C-beta primer amplified TCRB from RNA. MiXCR was run by TCRdb on the multiplex PCR reads, yielding one entry per CDR3 protein. The data show 10,000 or so distinct CDR3 sequences, with less than 75% seen just once and approximately 40% held by the top ten. This TCR was recovered from a male donor with glioblastoma. The V call is TRBV20-1, the J call TRBJ2-1; tentative D call: TRBD1 (5 bases). The sequenced sample was brain tumor tissue. CDR3: CSAGDEAGPYERFF. In DNA, the CDR3 is TGCAGTGCTGGAGATGAGGCAGGGCCGTATGAGCGGTTCTTC.